Here is one T cell receptor beta chain with its context. This sample is part of a study of blood T cell repertoires in COVID-19. Study details: Acute and convalescent COVID-19 samples came from the United States, Italy and Spain.

CDR3 length: 16 amino acids. From germline, CDR1 is SGHNT and CDR2 YYREEE (reference sequence). Unmatched junction bases numbered 4, after V lost 0 bases and J lost 8 bases. Original processing methods: Scientists estimated how many nucleated cells there were by amplifying reference gene primers. Profiled with immunoSEQ multiplex PCR; TCRdb holds only in-frame clones, not every one. V and J calls and clone size are those listed in that table; D and trimming were worked out from the DNA. The table shows around 80,000 clones, with 70% to 90% occurring only once. The receptor comes from an elderly woman with acute or convalescent COVID-19. Specimen: peripheral blood. The rearrangement joins TRBV5-4 to TRBJ2-1; TRBD2 matches 14 bases. CDR3 region: CASSLGLAGGRDEQFF. CDR3 nucleotides: TGTGCCAGCAGCTTGGGACTAGCGGGAGGGAGGGATGAGCAGTTCTTC.